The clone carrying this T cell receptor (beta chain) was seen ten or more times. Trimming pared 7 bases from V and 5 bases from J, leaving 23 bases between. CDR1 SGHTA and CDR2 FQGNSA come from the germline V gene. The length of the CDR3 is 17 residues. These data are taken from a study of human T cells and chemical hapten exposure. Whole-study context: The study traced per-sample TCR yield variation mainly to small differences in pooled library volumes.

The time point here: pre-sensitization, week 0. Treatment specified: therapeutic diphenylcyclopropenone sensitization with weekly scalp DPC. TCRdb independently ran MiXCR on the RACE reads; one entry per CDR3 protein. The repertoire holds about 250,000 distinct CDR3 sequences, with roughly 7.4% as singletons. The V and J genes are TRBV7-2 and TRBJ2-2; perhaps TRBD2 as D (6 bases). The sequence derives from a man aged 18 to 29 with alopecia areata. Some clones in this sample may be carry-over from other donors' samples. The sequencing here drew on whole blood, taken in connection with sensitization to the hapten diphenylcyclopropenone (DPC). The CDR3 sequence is CASIPYRDWKGTGELFF. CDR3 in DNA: TGTGCCAGCATCCCTTACCGGGACTGGAAGGGAACCGGGGAGCTGTTTTTT.